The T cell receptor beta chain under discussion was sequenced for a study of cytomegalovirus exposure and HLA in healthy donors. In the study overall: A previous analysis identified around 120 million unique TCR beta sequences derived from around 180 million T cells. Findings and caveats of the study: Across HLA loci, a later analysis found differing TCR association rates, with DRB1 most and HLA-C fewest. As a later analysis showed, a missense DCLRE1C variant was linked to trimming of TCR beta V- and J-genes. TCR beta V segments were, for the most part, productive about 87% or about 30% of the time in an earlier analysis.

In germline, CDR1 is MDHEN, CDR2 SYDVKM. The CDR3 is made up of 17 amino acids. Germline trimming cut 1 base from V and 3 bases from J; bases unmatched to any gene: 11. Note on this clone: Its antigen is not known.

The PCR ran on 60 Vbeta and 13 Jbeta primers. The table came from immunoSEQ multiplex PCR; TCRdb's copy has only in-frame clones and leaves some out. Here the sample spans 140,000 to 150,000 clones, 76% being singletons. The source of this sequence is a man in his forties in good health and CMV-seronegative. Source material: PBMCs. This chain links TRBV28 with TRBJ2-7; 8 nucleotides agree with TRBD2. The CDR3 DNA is TGTGCCAGCAGTTTATTATCCAGCGGGAGAATCATCTACGAGCAGTACTTC. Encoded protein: CASSLLSSGRIIYEQYF.